A single sample is the source of the 5 T cell receptor beta chains below, sequenced in a study of CD8+CD57+ T cells in acquired aplastic anemia. The template for TCR beta VDJ and CDR3 sequence profiling was genomic DNA. TCRdb re-called the reads through MiXCR, storing one row per CDR3 protein. The sample shows about 190,000 distinct CDR3 sequences, around 59% of them seen only once. Sequences were obtained from sorted CD4+, CD8+, or CD8+CD57+ T cells (not recorded which) from PBMCs. These receptors originate from a human donor in good health, serving as a control.

This rearrangement joins TRBV19 to TRBJ2-2; weak D call: TRBD1 (6 bases). Germline V gene lookup returns CDR1 LNHDA and CDR2 SQIVND (reference sequence). Trimming removed 5 bases at V and 1 base at J, with 17 bases between. This CDR3 comprises 17 residues. The DNA for the CDR3 is TGTGCCAGTAGTCATTGGATCGGACAGAGGAACACCGGGGAGCTGTTTTTT. As protein: CASSHWIGQRNTGELFF.

J is TRBJ1-1 and V is TRBV2; D is ambiguous. This CDR3 contains 12 residues. Trimming removed 1 base from V and 9 bases from J, with 9 bases in between. Germline loops: CDR1 SNHLY, CDR2 FYNNEI. The chain's CDR3 is CASSEGPGKAFF. The CDR3 nucleotides are TGTGCCAGCAGTGAAGGGCCCGGTAAAGCTTTCTTT.

The chain uses TRBV19 and TRBJ1-2; no definite D call. Trimming pared 4 bases from V and 4 bases from J, leaving 19 bases between. CDR1 LNHDA and CDR2 SQIVND come from the germline V gene (reference sequence). The CDR3 is 16 residues long. DNA of the CDR3: TGTGCCAGTAGTACCTACGGTGGCCAGACCTCCTATGGCTACACCTTC. Translating gives CASSTYGGQTSYGYTF.

This clonotype was observed at least ten times. V usage is TRBV5-1 and J usage is TRBJ2-3; the D is unclear. This CDR3 spans 14 amino acids. Trimming took 2 bases from V and 1 from J, leaving 8 bases between them. Germline CDR1 and CDR2: SGHRS and YFSETQ. As DNA, the CDR3 is TGCGCCAGCAGCTTAGGACGGGGCACAGATACGCAGTATTTT. Translation: CASSLGRGTDTQYF. Together with reference TRBV5-1 and TRBJ2-3, the CDR3 gives the full variable domain: KAGVTQTPRYLIKTRGQQVTLSCSPISGHRSVSWYQQTPGQGLQFLFEYFSETQRNKGNFPGRFSGRQFSNSRSEMNVSTLELGDSALYLCASSLGRGTDTQYFGPGTRLTVL.

This clonotype was recorded a few times. A much larger clone is a single base away; this may be a read error. This chain links TRBV7-3 with TRBJ2-2, with no clear D. Germline values: CDR1 SGHTA, CDR2 FQGTGA. There are 16 residues in the CDR3. For the CDR3, the DNA is TGTGCCGGCAGCTTCAACCCCCCCCTCAGCACCGGGGAGCTGTTTTTT. It encodes CAGSFNPPLSTGELFF.